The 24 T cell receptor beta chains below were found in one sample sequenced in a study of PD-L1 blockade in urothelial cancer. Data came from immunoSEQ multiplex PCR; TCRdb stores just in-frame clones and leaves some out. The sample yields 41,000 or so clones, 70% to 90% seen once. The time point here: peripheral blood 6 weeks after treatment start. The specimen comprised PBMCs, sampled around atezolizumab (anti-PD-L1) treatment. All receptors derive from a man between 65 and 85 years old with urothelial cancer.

DNA for the CDR3: TGTGCCAGCAGCCAAGAACTAACAGGAAACATTCAGTACTTC. This translates into CASSQELTGNIQYF. The chain joins TRBV4-2 to TRBJ2-4; tentative D call: TRBD1 (5 bases). V was shortened by 0 bases and J by 6 bases, with 9 bases between the two germline ends. Germline V lookup: CDR1 LGHNA, CDR2 YNFKEQ. The CDR3 is made up of 14 amino acids.

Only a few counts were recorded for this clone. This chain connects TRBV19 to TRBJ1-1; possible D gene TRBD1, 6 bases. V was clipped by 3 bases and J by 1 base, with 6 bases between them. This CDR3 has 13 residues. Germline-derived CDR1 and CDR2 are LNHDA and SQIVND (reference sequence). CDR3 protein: CASSMTGNTEAFF. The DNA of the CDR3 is TGTGCCAGTAGTATGACAGGGAACACTGAAGCTTTCTTT.

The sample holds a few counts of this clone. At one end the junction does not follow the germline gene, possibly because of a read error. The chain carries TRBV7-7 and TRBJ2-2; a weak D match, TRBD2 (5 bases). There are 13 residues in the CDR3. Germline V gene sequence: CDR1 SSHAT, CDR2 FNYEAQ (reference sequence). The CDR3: CASTPGSPGELFF. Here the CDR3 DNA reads TGTGCTAGCACCCCGGGGTCCCCCGGGGAGCTGTTTTTT.

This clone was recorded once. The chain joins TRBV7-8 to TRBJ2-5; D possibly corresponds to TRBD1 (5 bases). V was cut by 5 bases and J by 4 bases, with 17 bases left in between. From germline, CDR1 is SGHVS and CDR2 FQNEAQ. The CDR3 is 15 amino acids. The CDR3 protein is CASSPSGGRGETQYF. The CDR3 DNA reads TGTGCCAGCAGCCCGTCGGGCGGTAGGGGAGAGACCCAGTACTTC.

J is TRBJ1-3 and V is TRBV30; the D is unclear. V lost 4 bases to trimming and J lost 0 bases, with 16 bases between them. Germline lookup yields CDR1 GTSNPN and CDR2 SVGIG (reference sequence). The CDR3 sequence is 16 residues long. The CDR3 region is CAWKLRAGFSGNTIYF. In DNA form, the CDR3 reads TGTGCCTGGAAGCTTAGGGCGGGCTTCTCTGGAAACACCATATATTTT.

The CDR3 is CASSFTATQETQYF. The DNA for the CDR3 is TGTGCCAGCAGCTTTACAGCAACTCAAGAGACCCAGTACTTC. This rearrangement joins TRBV5-6 to TRBJ2-5; no clear D gene. The length of the CDR3 is 14 residues. The V gene lost 2 bases and the J gene lost 2 bases, with 10 bases spanning the gap. Germline CDR1 reads SGHDT; CDR2 reads YYEEEE.

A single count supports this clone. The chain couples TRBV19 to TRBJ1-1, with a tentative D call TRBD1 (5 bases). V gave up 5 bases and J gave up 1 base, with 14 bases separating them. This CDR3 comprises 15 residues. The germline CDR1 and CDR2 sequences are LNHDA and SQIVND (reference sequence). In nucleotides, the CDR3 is TGTGCCAGTAGTTTCCGGGGGGTAAAGAACACTGAAGCTTTCTTT. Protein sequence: CASSFRGVKNTEAFF. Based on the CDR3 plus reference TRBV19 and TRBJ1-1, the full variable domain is DGGITQSPKYLFRKEGQNVTLSCEQNLNHDAMYWYRQDPGQGLRLIYYSQIVNDFQKGDIAEGYSVSREKKESFPLTVTSAQKNPTAFYLCASSFRGVKNTEAFFGQGTRLTVV.

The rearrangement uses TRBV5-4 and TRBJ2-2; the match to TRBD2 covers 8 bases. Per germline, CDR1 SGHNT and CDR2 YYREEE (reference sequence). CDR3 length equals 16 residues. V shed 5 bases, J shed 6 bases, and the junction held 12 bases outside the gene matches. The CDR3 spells CASSTKSTSVSGELFF. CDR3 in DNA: TGTGCCAGCAGTACTAAGTCGACTAGCGTCTCCGGGGAGCTGTTTTTT.

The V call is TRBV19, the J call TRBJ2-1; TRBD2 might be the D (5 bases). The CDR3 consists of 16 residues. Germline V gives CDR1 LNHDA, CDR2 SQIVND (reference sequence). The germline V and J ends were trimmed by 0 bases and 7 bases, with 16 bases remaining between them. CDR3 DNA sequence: TGTGCCAGTAGTATAGATCCGAGGGCATTTAGGAATGAGCAGTTCTTC. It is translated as CASSIDPRAFRNEQFF.

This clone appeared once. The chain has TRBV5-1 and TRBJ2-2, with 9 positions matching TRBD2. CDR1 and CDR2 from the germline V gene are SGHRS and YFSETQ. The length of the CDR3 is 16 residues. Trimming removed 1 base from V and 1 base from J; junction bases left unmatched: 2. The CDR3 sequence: CASSLTTSGNTGELFF. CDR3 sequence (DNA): TGCGCCAGCAGCTTGACGACTAGCGGGAACACCGGGGAGCTGTTTTTT.

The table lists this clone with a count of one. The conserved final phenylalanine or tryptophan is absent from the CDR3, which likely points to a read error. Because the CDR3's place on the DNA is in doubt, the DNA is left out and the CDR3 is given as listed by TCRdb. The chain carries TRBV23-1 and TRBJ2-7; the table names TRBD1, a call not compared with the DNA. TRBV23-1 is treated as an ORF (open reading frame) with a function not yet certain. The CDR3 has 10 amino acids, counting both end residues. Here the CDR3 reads CASTLEQGAL.

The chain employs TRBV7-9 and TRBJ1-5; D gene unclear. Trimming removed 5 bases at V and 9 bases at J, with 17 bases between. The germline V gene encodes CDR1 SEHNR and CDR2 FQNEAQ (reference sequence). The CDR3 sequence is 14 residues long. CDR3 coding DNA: TGTGCCAGCAGCGTAGATAACACCGGAGGGCCCCAGCATTTT. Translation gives CASSVDNTGGPQHF.

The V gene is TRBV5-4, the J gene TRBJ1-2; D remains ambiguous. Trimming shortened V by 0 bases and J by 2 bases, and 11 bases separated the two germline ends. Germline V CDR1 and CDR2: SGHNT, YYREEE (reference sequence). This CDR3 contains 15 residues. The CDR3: CASSLGFTANYGYTF. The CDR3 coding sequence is TGTGCCAGCAGCTTGGGATTCACAGCCAACTATGGCTACACCTTC.

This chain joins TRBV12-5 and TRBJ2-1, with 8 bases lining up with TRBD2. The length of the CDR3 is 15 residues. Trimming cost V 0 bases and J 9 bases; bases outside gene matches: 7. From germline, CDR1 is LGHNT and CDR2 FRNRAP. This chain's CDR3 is CASGLVSAGDGEQFF. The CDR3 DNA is TGTGCTAGTGGTTTGGTGTCAGCGGGAGACGGTGAGCAGTTCTTC.

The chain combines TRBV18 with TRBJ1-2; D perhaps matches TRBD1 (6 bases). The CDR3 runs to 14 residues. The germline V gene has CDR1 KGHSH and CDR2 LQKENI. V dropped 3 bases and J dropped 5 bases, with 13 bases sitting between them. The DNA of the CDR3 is TGTGCCAGCTCACCGCAGTCTCAGGGGTATGGCTACACCTTC. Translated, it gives CASSPQSQGYGYTF.

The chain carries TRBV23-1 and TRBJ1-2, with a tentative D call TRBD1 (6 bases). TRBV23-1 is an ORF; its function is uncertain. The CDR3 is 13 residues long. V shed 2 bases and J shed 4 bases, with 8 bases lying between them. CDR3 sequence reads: CASSQQGRYGYTF. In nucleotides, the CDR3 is TGCGCCAGCAGTCAACAGGGGCGCTATGGCTACACCTTC.

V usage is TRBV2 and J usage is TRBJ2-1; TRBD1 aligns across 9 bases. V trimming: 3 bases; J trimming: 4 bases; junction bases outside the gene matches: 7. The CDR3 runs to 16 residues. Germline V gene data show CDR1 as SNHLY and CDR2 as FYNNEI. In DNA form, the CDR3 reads TGTGCCAGCAGTGATTGGGGACAGGGCCCATACAATGAGCAGTTCTTC. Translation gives CASSDWGQGPYNEQFF.

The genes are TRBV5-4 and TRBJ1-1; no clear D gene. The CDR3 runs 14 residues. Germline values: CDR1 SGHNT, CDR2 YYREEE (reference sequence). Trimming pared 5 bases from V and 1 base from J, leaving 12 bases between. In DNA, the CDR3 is TGTGCCAGCAGGAAACCTGGAGAGAACACTGAAGCTTTCTTT. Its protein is CASRKPGENTEAFF.

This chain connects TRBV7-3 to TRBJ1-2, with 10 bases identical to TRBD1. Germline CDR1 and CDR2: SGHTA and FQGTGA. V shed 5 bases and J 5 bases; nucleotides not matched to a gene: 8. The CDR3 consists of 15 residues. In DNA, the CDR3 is TGTGCCAGCAGCCCGGGACAGGGGATGGGATATGGCTACACCTTC. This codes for CASSPGQGMGYGYTF.

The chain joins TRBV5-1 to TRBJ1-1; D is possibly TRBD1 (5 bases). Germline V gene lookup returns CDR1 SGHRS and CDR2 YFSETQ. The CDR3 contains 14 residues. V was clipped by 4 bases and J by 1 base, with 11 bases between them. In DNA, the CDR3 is TGCGCCAGCAGCATCCGAGACAGGAACACTGAAGCTTTCTTT. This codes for CASSIRDRNTEAFF. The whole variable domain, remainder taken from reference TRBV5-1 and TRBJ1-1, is KAGVTQTPRYLIKTRGQQVTLSCSPISGHRSVSWYQQTPGQGLQFLFEYFSETQRNKGNFPGRFSGRQFSNSRSEMNVSTLELGDSALYLCASSIRDRNTEAFFGQGTRLTVV.

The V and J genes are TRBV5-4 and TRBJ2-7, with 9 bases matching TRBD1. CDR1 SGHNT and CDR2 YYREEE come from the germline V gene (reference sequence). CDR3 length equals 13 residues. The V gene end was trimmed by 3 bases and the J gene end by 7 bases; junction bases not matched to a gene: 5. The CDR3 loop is CASSSRTGDEQYF. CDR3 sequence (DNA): TGTGCCAGCAGCTCTAGGACAGGGGATGAGCAGTACTTC.

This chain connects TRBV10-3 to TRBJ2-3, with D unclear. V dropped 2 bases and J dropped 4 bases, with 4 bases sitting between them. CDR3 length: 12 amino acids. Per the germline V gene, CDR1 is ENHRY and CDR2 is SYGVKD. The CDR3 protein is CAISEGPDTQYF. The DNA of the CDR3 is TGTGCCATCAGTGAGGGGCCAGATACGCAGTATTTT.

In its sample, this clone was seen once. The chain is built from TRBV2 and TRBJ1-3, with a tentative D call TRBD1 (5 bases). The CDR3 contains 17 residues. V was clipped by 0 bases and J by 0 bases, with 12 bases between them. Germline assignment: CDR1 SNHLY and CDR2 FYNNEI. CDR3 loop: CASSEAGGESSGNTIYF. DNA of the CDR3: TGTGCCAGCAGTGAAGCTGGGGGGGAGAGCTCTGGAAACACCATATATTTT.

The CDR3, as DNA: TGTGCCAGCAGTTCCGAAGGGGGGGGGCTGAGAGATACGCAGTATTTT. It is translated as CASSSEGGGLRDTQYF. The chain carries TRBV6-5 and TRBJ2-3; D possibly corresponds to TRBD2 (7 bases). Germline CDR1 is MNHEY and CDR2 is SVGAGI. This CDR3 has 16 amino acids. V was clipped by 4 bases and J by 5 bases, with 19 bases between them.